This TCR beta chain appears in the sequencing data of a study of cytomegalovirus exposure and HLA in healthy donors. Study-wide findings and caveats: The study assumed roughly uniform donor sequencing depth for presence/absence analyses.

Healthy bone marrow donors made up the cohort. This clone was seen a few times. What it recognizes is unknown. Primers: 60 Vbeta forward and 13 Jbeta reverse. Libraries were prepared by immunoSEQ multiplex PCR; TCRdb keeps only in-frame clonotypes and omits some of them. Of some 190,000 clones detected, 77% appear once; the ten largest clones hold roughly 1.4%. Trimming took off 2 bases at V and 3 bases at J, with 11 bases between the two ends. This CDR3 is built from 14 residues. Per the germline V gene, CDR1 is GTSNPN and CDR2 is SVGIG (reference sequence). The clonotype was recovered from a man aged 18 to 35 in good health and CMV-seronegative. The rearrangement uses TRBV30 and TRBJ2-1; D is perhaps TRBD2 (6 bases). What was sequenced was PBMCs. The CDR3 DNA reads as TGTGCCTGGAGTACGTGGCGGGGCTACAATGAGCAGTTCTTC. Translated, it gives CAWSTWRGYNEQFF.